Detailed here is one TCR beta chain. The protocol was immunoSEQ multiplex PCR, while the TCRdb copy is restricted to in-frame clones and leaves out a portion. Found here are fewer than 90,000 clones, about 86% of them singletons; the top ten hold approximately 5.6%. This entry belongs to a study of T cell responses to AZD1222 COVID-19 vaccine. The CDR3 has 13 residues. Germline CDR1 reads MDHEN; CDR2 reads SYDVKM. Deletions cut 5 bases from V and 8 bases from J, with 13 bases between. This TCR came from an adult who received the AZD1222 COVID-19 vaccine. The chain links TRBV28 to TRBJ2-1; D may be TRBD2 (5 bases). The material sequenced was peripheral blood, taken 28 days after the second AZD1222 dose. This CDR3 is CASSPGPRDEQFF. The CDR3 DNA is TGTGCCAGCAGTCCCGGCCCGCGGGATGAGCAGTTCTTC. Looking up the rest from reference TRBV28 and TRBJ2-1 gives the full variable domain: DVKVTQSSRYLVKRTGEKVFLECVQDMDHENMFWYRQDPGLGLRLIYFSYDVKMKEKGDIPEGYSVSREKKERFSLILESASTNQTSMYLCASSPGPRDEQFFGPGTRLTVL.